The 25 T cell receptor beta chains below all came from one sample that was sequenced in a study of a mutant IDH1 vaccine in newly diagnosed glioma. Assay: immunoSEQ multiplex PCR; the TCRdb copy retains only in-frame clones and omits some. In the table there are about 27,000 clones, roughly 76% of which are singletons. Antigens for these TCRs are unknown. Time point in this sample: week 35, safety follow-up. One vaccine dose held 300 ug of mutant IDH1 20-mer peptide and came with topical imiquimod. This specimen was PBMCs, taken from a glioma patient whose treatment included an IDH1 peptide vaccine. These receptor sequences come from a man between 45 and 60 years old with glioma.

This clone has a handful of counts. CDR3: CASSVGGSGEKLFF. DNA of the CDR3: TGTGCCAGCAGTGTGGGGGGGAGTGGTGAAAAACTGTTTTTT. This sequence joins TRBV2 and TRBJ1-4; TRBD1 might be the D (5 bases). Germline-derived CDR1 and CDR2 are SNHLY and FYNNEI. Trimming pared 4 bases from V and 7 bases from J, leaving 13 bases between. This CDR3 spans 14 amino acids. Full variable domain (missing parts from reference TRBV2 and TRBJ1-4): EPEVTQTPSHQVTQMGQEVILRCVPISNHLYFYWYRQILGQKVEFLVSFYNNEISEKSEIFDDQFSVERPDGSNFTLKIRSTKLEDSAMYFCASSVGGSGEKLFFGSGTQLSVL.

V usage is TRBV18 and J usage is TRBJ1-1; D not resolved. Germline CDR1 reads KGHSH; CDR2 reads LQKENI. The CDR3 contains 12 residues. Trimming cost V 1 base and J 7 bases, with 7 bases left between them. For the CDR3, the DNA is TGTGCCAGCTCACCACAGCCAGGTGAAGCTTTCTTT. This translates into CASSPQPGEAFF.

V gene TRBV14 combines with J gene TRBJ2-1, with D perhaps assigned TRBD1 or TRBD2 (5 bases each). This CDR3 has 13 residues. Per germline, CDR1 SGHDN and CDR2 FVKESK. V shed 4 bases and J shed 12 bases, with 16 bases lying between them. CDR3: CASSRFHRGGQFF. For the CDR3, the DNA is TGTGCCAGCAGCCGGTTTCACCGTGGGGGGCAGTTCTTC. The full variable domain, completed using reference TRBV14 and TRBJ2-1, is EAGVTQFPSHSVIEKGQTVTLRCDPISGHDNLYWYRRVMGKEIKFLLHFVKESKQDESGMPNNRFLAERTGGTYSTLKVQPAELEDSGVYFCASSRFHRGGQFFGPGTRLTVL.

The chain employs TRBV18 and TRBJ2-3; a possible D gene is TRBD1 (7 bases). The CDR3 extends over 15 amino acids. Germline CDR1 KGHSH, CDR2 LQKENI. V lost 5 bases, J lost 2 bases, and 14 bases lay in between. Here the CDR3 reads CASSSDRTNTDTQYF. The CDR3 DNA sequence: TGTGCCAGCTCATCGGACAGGACTAACACAGATACGCAGTATTTT.

The chain links TRBV6-4 to TRBJ2-5; perhaps TRBD2 as D (6 bases). The V end lost 6 bases, the J end lost 6 bases, and 20 bases lay between the germline ends. Germline CDR1 reads MRHNA; CDR2 reads SNTAGT. This CDR3 comprises 15 residues. CDR3 sequence reads: CASSVPGTGKKTQYF. DNA of the CDR3: TGTGCCAGCAGCGTTCCTGGGACTGGCAAAAAGACCCAGTACTTC.

V is TRBV14 and J is TRBJ1-1; the D is unclear. Deletions cut 0 bases from V and 0 bases from J, with 5 bases between. The CDR3 has 14 residues. The germline V gene has CDR1 SGHDN and CDR2 FVKESK. The CDR3, as DNA: TGTGCCAGCAGCCAAGATAGAGTGAACACTGAAGCTTTCTTT. This gives the protein CASSQDRVNTEAFF.

The chain has TRBV6-5 and TRBJ1-1; 7 nucleotides line up with TRBD1. The CDR3 totals 14 residues. Germline V lookup: CDR1 MNHEY, CDR2 SVGAGI. J gave up 0 bases and V 7 bases, and 5 bases lay outside the gene matches. CDR3 protein: CASTADRVNTEAFF. DNA of the CDR3: TGTGCCAGCACCGCCGACAGGGTGAACACTGAAGCTTTCTTT.

This clone was observed a few times. The chain has TRBV6-1 and TRBJ1-1, with a tentative D call TRBD1 (6 bases). Trimming took 8 bases from V and 1 from J, leaving 8 bases between them. CDR3 size: 12 residues. Looked up from germline, CDR1 is MNHNS and CDR2 is SASEGT. DNA of the CDR3: TGTGCCAGCCACAGGGCGAACACTGAAGCTTTCTTT. It is translated as CASHRANTEAFF.

The chain links TRBV18 to TRBJ2-1; D unresolved. Germline assignment: CDR1 KGHSH and CDR2 LQKENI. This CDR3 has 13 residues. Trimming cost V 3 bases and J 6 bases, with 9 bases left between them. The CDR3 region is CASSPLAFNEQFF. CDR3 in DNA: TGTGCCAGCTCACCGCTGGCTTTCAATGAGCAGTTCTTC.

The CDR3 DNA reads TGTGCCAGCAGCCTCCGGGACAGTCGGCACGAGCAGTACTTC. It translates to CASSLRDSRHEQYF. The chain has TRBV9 and TRBJ2-7; 7 bases agree with TRBD1. Germline-derived CDR1 and CDR2 are SGDLS and YYNGEE. The CDR3 runs 14 residues. The ends lost 4 bases at V and 5 bases at J; junction bases unmatched: 9.

V gene TRBV19 combines with J gene TRBJ1-6; D ambiguous. CDR1 is LNHDA, CDR2 SQIVND, per germline (reference sequence). The CDR3 runs to 16 residues. The V gene lost 4 bases and the J gene lost 0 bases, with 10 bases spanning the gap. The CDR3 loop reads CASSTDQRSYNSPLHF. The CDR3 nucleotides are TGTGCCAGTAGTACGGATCAACGCTCCTATAATTCACCCCTCCACTTT.

In DNA form, the CDR3 reads TGTGCCAGCCGGGGAGGGAGCAATCAGCCCCAGCATTTT. This codes for CASRGGSNQPQHF. The V call is TRBV6-5, the J call TRBJ1-5; D is uncertain. The CDR3 totals 13 residues. V lost 8 bases and J 1 base, leaving 9 bases between the germline ends. Germline CDR1 MNHEY, CDR2 SVGAGI.

V gene TRBV2 combines with J gene TRBJ2-1; D possibly corresponds to TRBD2 (5 bases). The CDR3 has 10 residues. Trimming took 9 bases from V and 12 from J, leaving 12 bases between them. Germline V lookup: CDR1 SNHLY, CDR2 FYNNEI. CDR3 sequence: CASPGVAQFF. The CDR3 DNA follows: TGTGCCAGTCCCGGGGTAGCGCAGTTCTTC.

The chain is built from TRBV7-8 and TRBJ1-2; 7 bases map to TRBD1. CDR3 length: 13 amino acids. The germline gives CDR1 SGHVS, CDR2 FQNEAQ. V shed 4 bases and J 7 bases; nucleotides not matched to a gene: 6. The CDR3 bases are TGTGCCAGCAGCTCAGGACAGGTGTTTGGCTACACCTTC. Translated: CASSSGQVFGYTF. The full variable domain, in which reference TRBV7-8 and TRBJ1-2 provide the parts outside the CDR3, is GAGVSQSPRYKVAKRGQDVALRCDPISGHVSLFWYQQALGQGPEFLTYFQNEAQLDKSGLPSDRFFAERPEGSVSTLKIQRTQQEDSAVYLCASSSGQVFGYTFGSGTRLTVV.

The rearrangement joins TRBV5-6 to TRBJ2-4; 9 bases agree with TRBD1. The length of the CDR3 is 19 residues. J gave up 1 base and V 2 bases, and 13 bases lay outside the gene matches. Germline V gives CDR1 SGHDT, CDR2 YYEEEE. CDR3 in DNA: TGTGCCAGCAGCTTCTTGACAGGGGGTGATTTTTTGGCCAAAAACATTCAGTACTTC. Its protein is CASSFLTGGDFLAKNIQYF.

J is TRBJ2-7 and V is TRBV7-2, with D maybe TRBD2 (6 bases). Germline lookup yields CDR1 SGHTA and CDR2 FQGNSA. Trimming stripped 6 bases from V and 2 bases from J, with 17 bases between. This CDR3 has 15 amino acids. The CDR3 DNA sequence: TGTGCCAGCAGTGGTAGTACGGGAGTTGCCTACGAGCAGTACTTC. This codes for CASSGSTGVAYEQYF.

V gene TRBV5-3 combines with J gene TRBJ1-2; D not certain. TRBV5-3 falls under the ORF class, with uncertain function. V lost 3 bases and J lost 2, with 11 bases in between. The CDR3 runs to 14 residues. CDR3 sequence: CARSSPSLNYGYTF. DNA of the CDR3: TGTGCCAGAAGCTCCCCGTCCTTGAACTATGGCTACACCTTC.

This clone occurred a few times. The chain joins TRBV18 to TRBJ1-5, with D perhaps TRBD1 (6 bases). Germline-derived CDR1 and CDR2 are KGHSH and LQKENI. V was cut by 4 bases and J by 4 bases, with 20 bases left in between. The CDR3 has 17 amino acids. CDR3: CASSREPGHQGNQPQHF. In DNA form, the CDR3 reads TGTGCCAGCTCACGGGAACCGGGACACCAAGGGAATCAGCCCCAGCATTTT.

The chain employs TRBV19 and TRBJ1-5; D may be TRBD1 (6 bases). There are 14 residues in the CDR3. Germline CDR1 is LNHDA and CDR2 is SQIVND (reference sequence). Trimming left V 8 bases short and J 4 bases short, with 15 bases between. The CDR3 protein is CASGGGLGNQPQHF. The CDR3, as DNA: TGTGCCAGTGGGGGGGGGCTGGGGAATCAGCCCCAGCATTTT.

The chain links TRBV6-1 to TRBJ1-1, with 9 nucleotides matching TRBD1. This CDR3 spans 15 amino acids. Germline values: CDR1 MNHNS, CDR2 SASEGT. The trim removed 0 bases at V and 7 bases at J, leaving 6 bases unmatched. The CDR3 is CASSEAGDRAGEAFF. Here the CDR3 DNA reads TGTGCCAGCAGTGAAGCGGGGGACAGGGCAGGTGAAGCTTTCTTT.

This rearrangement joins TRBV4-3 to TRBJ1-2; the D is unclear. The V gene lost 4 bases and the J gene lost 1 base, with 10 bases spanning the gap. The CDR3 extends over 14 amino acids. Germline values: CDR1 LGHNA, CDR2 YSLEER. CDR3 sequence (DNA): TGCGCCAGCAGCCCATCCTCCGGTAACTATGGCTACACCTTC. This gives the protein CASSPSSGNYGYTF.

This chain connects TRBV15 to TRBJ1-3; D uncertain. This CDR3 spans 14 amino acids. V was cut by 1 base and J by 2 bases, with 6 bases left in between. The V gene's germline CDR1 is LNHNV and CDR2 YYDKDF (reference sequence). CDR3 sequence: CATSRVGAGNTIYF. In DNA form, the CDR3 reads TGTGCCACCAGCAGAGTTGGGGCTGGAAACACCATATATTTT. Full variable domain (outside the CDR3, taken from reference TRBV15 and TRBJ1-3): DAMVIQNPRYQVTQFGKPVTLSCSQTLNHNVMYWYQQKSSQAPKLLFHYYDKDFNNEADTPDNFQSRRPNTSFCFLDIRSPGLGDTAMYLCATSRVGAGNTIYFGEGSWLTVV.

The chain has TRBV19 and TRBJ2-7; possibly TRBD1 for D (5 bases). With 5 bases removed from V and 0 bases from J, the gap between germline ends came to 8 bases. The germline V gene encodes CDR1 LNHDA and CDR2 SQIVND (reference sequence). The CDR3 totals 13 residues. Here the CDR3 DNA reads TGTGCCAGTAGTCATGGGGCCTCCTACGAGCAGTACTTC. It codes for CASSHGASYEQYF.

The rearrangement joins TRBV14 to TRBJ2-1; 13 bases map to TRBD2. V lost 4 bases and J lost 9; bases outside the gene matches: 9. The germline gives CDR1 SGHDN, CDR2 FVKESK. CDR3 size: 16 residues. The CDR3 sequence is CASSPGLAGALGEQFF. The CDR3 region has the DNA TGTGCCAGCAGCCCCGGACTAGCGGGAGCTCTGGGTGAGCAGTTCTTC.

The chain combines TRBV7-3 with TRBJ1-1, with D possibly being TRBD1 (5 bases). Germline CDR1 SGHTA, CDR2 FQGTGA. This CDR3 contains 14 residues. The V end was cut by 5 bases, the J end by 4 bases, with 14 bases between. CDR3 sequence reads: CASSPDGGVTEAFF. CDR3 in DNA: TGTGCCAGCAGCCCCGACGGAGGGGTCACTGAAGCTTTCTTT. The full variable domain, completed using reference TRBV7-3 and TRBJ1-1, is GAGVSQTPSNKVTEKGKYVELRCDPISGHTALYWYRQSLGQGPEFLIYFQGTGAADDSGLPNDRFFAVRPEGSVSTLKIQRTERGDSAVYLCASSPDGGVTEAFFGQGTRLTVV.